The clone carrying this T cell receptor beta chain was seen ten or more times. Its cognate antigen is unknown. The data originate from a study of T cell repertoires in cytomegalovirus infection. As for the study in general: CMV infection plus the matching HLA type was flagged by public TCR beta signatures.

Study-wide results and limits: Summed frequency of shared TCR beta families picked out CMV carriers who also had the relevant HLA. HLA-C-restricted CMV clonotypes gave the most frequent clonotype in two of eight donors.

CDR3 length equals 14 residues. The V gene lost 6 bases and the J gene lost 1 base, with 14 bases spanning the gap. CDR1 and CDR2 from the germline V gene are DFQATT and SNEGSKA (reference sequence). TCRdb re-called the reads through MiXCR, storing one row per CDR3 protein. The table records approximately 76,000 distinct CDR3 sequences, roughly 3.5% of them present only once. The rearrangement uses TRBV20-1 and TRBJ2-3, with a tentative D call TRBD1 (6 bases). The TCR originated in a human donor in good health (CMV status not recorded). Some clones in this sample may be carry-over from other donors' samples. Input material: PBMCs. CDR3 DNA sequence: TGCAGTGCCAAACAGGGTGTGCGCACAGATACGCAGTATTTT. It codes for CSAKQGVRTDTQYF.